Below, 28 T cell receptor beta chains from the same sample are listed, as sequenced in a study of T cells in tumors after PD-1 blockade. Profiling relied on immunoSEQ multiplex PCR, and the TCRdb table lists in-frame clones only, not all of them. The table includes approximately 47,000 clones, roughly 80% detected once. Material: PBMCs, obtained before anti-PD-1 therapy. All receptors come from a human donor with advanced basal cell or squamous cell carcinoma (not recorded which).

The chain links TRBV5-1 to TRBJ2-3; TRBD1 aligns across 7 bases. The V gene's germline CDR1 is SGHRS and CDR2 YFSETQ. With V trimmed by 1 base and J by 2 bases, 10 bases remained unmatched. This CDR3 has 17 residues. This CDR3 reads CASSLTRGRAYTDTQYF. CDR3 nucleotide sequence: TGCGCCAGCAGCTTGACGAGGGGGCGAGCTTACACAGATACGCAGTATTTT.

This clone has only one observation. The genes are TRBV4-2 and TRBJ2-5; D unresolved. The V end lost 2 bases, the J end lost 1 base, and 5 bases lay between the germline ends. Germline CDR1 LGHNA, CDR2 YNFKEQ. The CDR3 spans 13 residues. CDR3 protein: CASSQLVQETQYF. The CDR3 DNA is TGTGCCAGCAGCCAACTAGTCCAAGAGACCCAGTACTTC.

V gene TRBV6-5 combines with J gene TRBJ2-5, with 10 bases that match TRBD1. Germline V gives CDR1 MNHEY, CDR2 SVGAGI. The junction had 6 bases not matched to a gene; V was cut back by 4 bases and J by 4 bases. The CDR3 length is 15 residues. CDR3 nucleotide sequence: TGTGCCAGCAGTTCCTGGACAGGGGGGCGAGAGACCCAGTACTTC. It is translated as CASSSWTGGRETQYF.

This clone showed up just once. The chain is built from TRBV18 and TRBJ2-4; D possibly corresponds to TRBD2 (7 bases). This CDR3 is 15 amino acids long. V lost 6 bases and J lost 16, with 28 bases in between. Germline V lookup: CDR1 KGHSH, CDR2 LQKENI. This CDR3 is CASSLRASEGGTVYF. CDR3 in DNA: TGTGCCAGCTCGCTACGGGCCTCGGAGGGGGGGACCGTATACTTC.

This clone was counted only a few times. The rearrangement joins TRBV5-6 to TRBJ2-7; D is ambiguous. Germline CDR1 is SGHDT and CDR2 is YYEEEE. Trimming pared 1 base from V and 3 bases from J, leaving 8 bases between. This CDR3 contains 13 residues. The CDR3 protein is CASSLMAGYEQYF. CDR3 coding DNA: TGTGCCAGCAGCTTGATGGCCGGCTACGAGCAGTACTTC.

The V call is TRBV19, the J call TRBJ1-2; possible D gene TRBD1, 5 bases. The ends were cut back, 3 bases at V and 4 bases at J, with 9 bases in the middle. The CDR3 has 13 amino acids. Germline assignment: CDR1 LNHDA and CDR2 SQIVND (reference sequence). The chain's CDR3 is CASSMTVSYGYTF. Written as DNA, the CDR3 is TGTGCCAGTAGTATGACAGTAAGCTATGGCTACACCTTC.

In its sample, this clone was seen a few times. This rearrangement joins TRBV6-5 to TRBJ2-2, with D perhaps TRBD2 (5 bases). There are 13 residues in the CDR3. Germline V gene data show CDR1 as MNHEY and CDR2 as SVGAGI. Between the trimmed V and J ends, which lost 6 bases and 7 bases, there was a span of 12 bases. In nucleotides, the CDR3 is TGTGCCAGCAGAACGGCGGGCCTCGGGGAGCTGTTTTTT. This codes for CASRTAGLGELFF.

This sequence joins TRBV4-1 and TRBJ2-3, with D perhaps given as TRBD1 or TRBD2 (6 bases each). This CDR3 is 16 amino acids long. V lost 1 base to trimming and J lost 0 bases, with 11 bases between them. Germline CDR1 MGHRA, CDR2 YSYEKL. Here the CDR3 reads CASSQGWGASTDTQYF. As DNA, the CDR3 is TGCGCCAGCAGCCAAGGGTGGGGGGCAAGCACAGATACGCAGTATTTT.

V usage is TRBV5-1 and J usage is TRBJ2-1, with 8 bases lining up with TRBD2. The CDR3 extends over 16 amino acids. The germline gives CDR1 SGHRS, CDR2 YFSETQ. V gave up 0 bases and J gave up 4 bases; unmatched junction bases: 6. CDR3 nucleotides: TGCGCCAGCAGCTTGGCCCGGGGGGGGCAATACAATGAGCAGTTCTTC. This codes for CASSLARGGQYNEQFF.

Here the CDR3 reads CASSLSPSTDPRQYF. CDR3 coding DNA: TGTGCCAGCAGCCTTAGCCCCTCTACCGACCCTCGGCAGTACTTC. The chain combines TRBV3-1 (or the pseudogene TRBV3-2) with TRBJ2-7; unclear D gene. This CDR3 comprises 15 residues. V lost 4 bases to trimming and J lost 9 bases, with 22 bases between them. Looked up from germline, CDR1 is LGHDT and CDR2 is YNNKEL (reference sequence).

The gene calls are TRBV4-1 and TRBJ1-1; D is perhaps TRBD1 (5 bases). This CDR3 spans 14 amino acids. Trimming took 6 bases from V and 2 from J, leaving 13 bases between them. The germline CDR1 and CDR2 sequences are MGHRA and YSYEKL. The DNA of the CDR3 is TGCGCCAGCAGTTCTTACGGGGGTAACACTGAAGCTTTCTTT. Translating gives CASSSYGGNTEAFF.

The V call is TRBV12-5, the J call TRBJ1-2; D unclear. The CDR3 is 13 amino acids. The germline gives CDR1 LGHNT, CDR2 FRNRAP. Deletions cut 0 bases from V and 8 bases from J, with 10 bases between. The CDR3: CASGLVIGLGYTF. Written as DNA, the CDR3 is TGTGCTAGTGGTTTGGTTATCGGGTTGGGCTACACCTTC.

This clone was seen a few times. This chain links TRBV28 with TRBJ1-6; TRBD1 matches at 7 bases. CDR1 and CDR2 (germline): MDHEN, SYDVKM. The CDR3 is 15 amino acids. V trimming: 8 bases; J trimming: 5 bases; junction bases outside the gene matches: 9. CDR3 amino acids: CASQRGGADNSPLHF. The DNA of the CDR3 is TGTGCCAGCCAGCGAGGGGGCGCCGATAATTCACCCCTCCACTTT. Filled out from reference TRBV28 and TRBJ1-6, the complete variable domain reads DVKVTQSSRYLVKRTGEKVFLECVQDMDHENMFWYRQDPGLGLRLIYFSYDVKMKEKGDIPEGYSVSREKKERFSLILESASTNQTSMYLCASQRGGADNSPLHFGNGTRLTVT.

V usage is TRBV5-1 and J usage is TRBJ2-1; 10 bases map to TRBD2. Germline CDR1 is SGHRS and CDR2 is YFSETQ. V lost 0 bases and J lost 7; bases outside the gene matches: 10. This CDR3 region has 17 residues. CDR3 nucleotide sequence: TGCGCCAGCAGCTTGGCCGTCGCTAGCGGGAGTGGGAATGAGCAGTTCTTC. Translated, it gives CASSLAVASGSGNEQFF.

This clone came up a few times. V is TRBV27 and J is TRBJ1-1, with a weak D call TRBD1 (6 bases). There are 15 residues in the CDR3. Looked up from germline, CDR1 is MNHEY and CDR2 is SMNVEV (reference sequence). V was trimmed by 5 bases and J by 2 bases, leaving 15 bases between them. The DNA of the CDR3 is TGTGCCAGCAGTCTTCGTTGGGGGACAAACACTGAAGCTTTCTTT. Translated, it gives CASSLRWGTNTEAFF.

The J gene is TRBJ1-5, the V gene TRBV5-1; TRBD1 aligns across 7 bases. Unmatched junction bases numbered 2, after V lost 0 bases and J lost 5 bases. The CDR3 consists of 14 residues. Germline V gives CDR1 SGHRS, CDR2 YFSETQ. The CDR3 nucleotides read TGCGCCAGCAGCTTGGAGGGGACAGATCAGCCCCAGCATTTT. Protein sequence: CASSLEGTDQPQHF.

V and J are TRBV6-1 and TRBJ2-7; D gene ambiguous. The V end lost 2 bases, the J end lost 3 bases, and 8 bases lay between the germline ends. The CDR3 extends over 13 amino acids. CDR1 and CDR2 (germline): MNHNS, SASEGT. CDR3 bases: TGTGCCAGCAGTGAATCTATCCTCTACGAGCAGTACTTC. Translated: CASSESILYEQYF.

The J gene is TRBJ2-2, the V gene TRBV3-1 (or the pseudogene TRBV3-2); TRBD2 matches at 9 bases. V was clipped by 0 bases and J by 3 bases; unmatched bases: 5. The CDR3 totals 17 residues. CDR1 LGHDT and CDR2 YNNKEL come from the germline V gene (reference sequence). CDR3 loop: CASSQDLIAGDTGELFF. The CDR3 nucleotides are TGTGCCAGCAGCCAAGATCTAATAGCGGGGGACACCGGGGAGCTGTTTTTT.

This clone was counted once. The rearrangement uses TRBV5-4 and TRBJ2-3; D possibly corresponds to TRBD2 (6 bases). V was cut by 4 bases and J by 1 base, with 16 bases left in between. This CDR3 is built from 16 residues. The germline V gene encodes CDR1 SGHNT and CDR2 YYREEE (reference sequence). CDR3 sequence: CASSRETSGRTDTQYF. In DNA form, the CDR3 reads TGTGCCAGCAGCCGGGAGACCTCGGGTCGCACAGATACGCAGTATTTT.

The chain employs TRBV11-3 and TRBJ1-1, with 7 bases matching TRBD1. The J segment lost 6 bases and the V segment lost 2 bases, leaving 6 bases of the junction unmatched. CDR1 SGHNT and CDR2 YENEEA come from the germline V gene. The CDR3 length is 14 residues. The CDR3 bases are TGTGCCAGCAGCTTACGACAGGGAGGCGCTGAAGCTTTCTTT. This encodes CASSLRQGGAEAFF. Complete variable domain (other parts from reference TRBV11-3 and TRBJ1-1): EAGVVQSPRYKIIEKKQPVAFWCNPISGHNTLYWYLQNLGQGPELLIRYENEEAVDDSQLPKDRFSAERLKGVDSTLKIQPAELGDSAVYLCASSLRQGGAEAFFGQGTRLTVV.

The V gene is TRBV28, the J gene TRBJ1-6, with 7 bases identical to TRBD1. The CDR3 extends over 14 amino acids. The germline V gene encodes CDR1 MDHEN and CDR2 SYDVKM. J was trimmed by 4 bases and V by 6 bases; bases with no gene match: 3. The CDR3 loop is CASRLTGYNSPLHF. The DNA for the CDR3 is TGTGCCAGCAGGCTGACAGGGTATAATTCACCCCTCCACTTT.

The chain combines TRBV18 with TRBJ2-7; 8 bases are a match to TRBD2. CDR1 KGHSH and CDR2 LQKENI come from the germline V gene. The CDR3 runs 13 residues. V dropped 8 bases and J dropped 5; count of bases not matched to a gene: 8. The CDR3 reads CASAGPGGDEQYF. CDR3 sequence (DNA): TGTGCCAGCGCGGGACCGGGGGGGGACGAGCAGTACTTC.

This chain joins TRBV19 and TRBJ1-1; D perhaps matches TRBD1 (6 bases). The CDR3 spans 18 residues. Trimming shortened V by 4 bases and J by 4 bases, and 25 bases separated the two germline ends. Germline loops: CDR1 LNHDA, CDR2 SQIVND (reference sequence). The CDR3 here is CASSTVSRGAWLGTEAFF. CDR3 DNA: TGTGCCAGTAGTACCGTGTCAAGGGGGGCATGGTTGGGCACTGAAGCTTTCTTT.

This clone occurred a few times. The J gene is TRBJ1-5, the V gene TRBV6-5, with 8 bases identical to TRBD1. V was clipped by 8 bases and J by 3 bases; unmatched bases: 9. CDR1 and CDR2 from the germline V gene are MNHEY and SVGAGI. The CDR3 has 15 residues. DNA for the CDR3: TGTGCCAGCGCCGCCGGGACAGGCCTCAATCAGCCCCAGCATTTT. Protein product: CASAAGTGLNQPQHF.

V usage is TRBV5-6 and J usage is TRBJ2-4, with D unresolved. V lost 1 base, J lost 1 base, and 3 bases lay in between. The CDR3 length is 13 residues. Germline V lookup: CDR1 SGHDT, CDR2 YYEEEE. CDR3 nucleotides: TGTGCCAGCAGCTTGATTGCCAAAAACATTCAGTACTTC. Its translation is CASSLIAKNIQYF.

The J gene is TRBJ1-3, the V gene TRBV27; D gene uncertain. Looked up from germline, CDR1 is MNHEY and CDR2 is SMNVEV (reference sequence). V lost 4 bases to trimming and J lost 0 bases, with 7 bases between them. This CDR3 is built from 14 residues. In DNA, the CDR3 is TGTGCCAGCAGTTCTACAAGCTCTGGAAACACCATATATTTT. It specifies CASSSTSSGNTIYF.

The gene calls are TRBV19 and TRBJ2-3, with TRBD2 matching over 7 bases. The germline V gene encodes CDR1 LNHDA and CDR2 SQIVND (reference sequence). The CDR3 consists of 15 residues. After removal of 1 base from V and 3 bases from J, the junction contained 4 bases not matched to a gene. For the CDR3, the DNA is TGTGCCAGTAGTATAGCGGGAGGCTTAACAGATACGCAGTATTTT. Protein product: CASSIAGGLTDTQYF.

The rearrangement uses TRBV7-2 and TRBJ1-5, with 9 bases matching TRBD1. This CDR3 spans 15 amino acids. The ends lost 4 bases at V and 7 bases at J; junction bases unmatched: 8. CDR1 and CDR2 from the germline V gene are SGHTA and FQGNSA. The CDR3 DNA is TGTGCCAGCAGCTCAGTGGGGACAGGGCGGCAGCCCCAGCATTTT. Protein: CASSSVGTGRQPQHF.